These 18 T cell receptor beta chains came from one sample sequenced in a study of T cell repertoires in ileal Crohn's disease. Time point defined: neoterminal ileum biopsy at postoperative endoscopy, about 6 months after surgery. Produced via immunoSEQ multiplex PCR; TCRdb's table is partial and in-frame only. The table lists almost 15,000 clones, just under 80% of them singletons. Sequences were obtained from ileal tissue. The receptors were gathered from an adult with Crohn's disease.

This clone was detected only once. The chain joins TRBV27 to TRBJ1-2; 11 bases match TRBD1. The germline V gene encodes CDR1 MNHEY and CDR2 SMNVEV (reference sequence). This CDR3 contains 13 residues. The V and J ends lost 5 bases and 8 bases, in that order; junction bases with no gene match: 4. CDR3 amino acids: CASSLRTGGGYTF. Here the CDR3 DNA reads TGTGCCAGCAGTCTCCGGACAGGGGGCGGCTACACCTTC.

The chain couples TRBV6-1 to TRBJ1-6; D might be TRBD1 (5 bases). Germline V lookup: CDR1 MNHNS, CDR2 SASEGT. CDR3 size: 14 residues. V was shortened by 6 bases and J by 9 bases, with 15 bases between the two germline ends. The CDR3 region has the DNA TGTGCCAGCAGCGCCAGGGAGGTCGGTTCACCCCTCCACTTT. Encoded protein: CASSAREVGSPLHF.

This sequence joins TRBV28 and TRBJ2-2, with 15 positions matching TRBD2. With 7 bases clipped from V and 5 bases from J, the junction kept 8 bases outside the gene matches. CDR1 is MDHEN, CDR2 SYDVKM, per germline. The CDR3 is 17 amino acids. CDR3 sequence: CASKKGTSGRSTGELFF. The CDR3 DNA sequence: TGTGCCAGCAAAAAGGGGACTAGCGGGAGGTCGACCGGGGAGCTGTTTTTT. The full variable domain, rest sourced from reference TRBV28 and TRBJ2-2, is DVKVTQSSRYLVKRTGEKVFLECVQDMDHENMFWYRQDPGLGLRLIYFSYDVKMKEKGDIPEGYSVSREKKERFSLILESASTNQTSMYLCASKKGTSGRSTGELFFGEGSRLTVL.

The V call is TRBV30, the J call TRBJ2-5; D remains ambiguous. The V gene's germline CDR1 is GTSNPN and CDR2 SVGIG (reference sequence). The CDR3 is made up of 12 amino acids. Trimming removed 4 bases from V and 5 bases from J, with 11 bases in between. The CDR3 sequence is CAWKYLGETQYF. The CDR3 nucleotides read TGTGCCTGGAAATACCTGGGGGAGACCCAGTACTTC.

This rearrangement joins TRBV11-3 to TRBJ1-1; unclear D gene. Trimming cost V 3 bases and J 1 base, with 6 bases left between them. The CDR3 is made up of 13 amino acids. The V gene's germline CDR1 is SGHNT and CDR2 YENEEA. The CDR3 sequence: CASSFSTNTEAFF. The DNA for the CDR3 is TGTGCCAGCAGCTTCTCCACGAACACTGAAGCTTTCTTT.

With regard to this clone: The germline gene is not matched at one end of the junction; a read error may be the cause. The rearrangement links TRBV29-1 to TRBJ1-5; possible D gene TRBD1, 6 bases. This CDR3 is 13 amino acids long. Per the germline V gene, CDR1 is SQVTM and CDR2 is ANQGSEA. The CDR3 region is CSVRDTWRSAPAF. Here the CDR3 DNA reads TGCAGCGTTCGGGACACTTGGCGATCAGCCCCAGCATTT. Looking up the rest from reference TRBV29-1 and TRBJ1-5 gives the full variable domain: SAVISQKPSRDICQRGTSLTIQCQVDSQVTMMFWYRQQPGQSLTLIATANQGSEATYESGFVIDKFPISRPNLTFSTLTVSNMSPEDSSIYLCSVRDTWRSAPAFGDGTRLSIL.

The CDR3 DNA sequence: TGTGCCAGCAGCGCTCCCGGGGGACAGGGGGCGGGCGAGCAGTACTTC. It yields the protein CASSAPGGQGAGEQYF. The chain carries TRBV2 and TRBJ2-7, with TRBD1 matching over 12 bases. The J segment lost 6 bases and the V segment lost 6 bases, leaving 12 bases of the junction unmatched. This CDR3 is 16 amino acids long. Per germline, CDR1 SNHLY and CDR2 FYNNEI.

The rearrangement uses TRBV6-1 and TRBJ1-5; no clear D. The CDR3 has 13 residues. CDR1 is MNHNS and CDR2 is SASEGT in the germline V gene. Trimming removed 6 bases from V and 4 bases from J, with 10 bases in between. Here the CDR3 reads CASRLDGNQPQHF. The CDR3 DNA reads TGTGCCAGCAGACTGGACGGGAATCAGCCCCAGCATTTT.

The sample holds one count of this clone. Other nucleotide sequences in the sample specify the same CDR3. This sequence joins TRBV6-1 and TRBJ2-1; D may be TRBD1 (6 bases). Trimming shortened V by 7 bases and J by 4 bases, and 11 bases separated the two germline ends. The CDR3 runs 13 residues. CDR1 and CDR2 from the germline V gene are MNHNS and SASEGT. The CDR3 protein is CASKGQSYNEQFF. DNA for the CDR3: TGTGCCAGCAAAGGACAGTCTTACAATGAGCAGTTCTTC.

The rearrangement uses TRBV7-9 and TRBJ2-7; 9 bases are shared with TRBD1. The CDR3 loop spans 15 amino acids. CDR1 and CDR2 from the germline V gene are SEHNR and FQNEAQ (reference sequence). With V trimmed by 5 bases and J by 2 bases, 7 bases remained unmatched. The CDR3 coding sequence is TGTGCCAGCAGCGCTCCGGGACAGGGAACCTACGAGCAGTACTTC. This sequence encodes CASSAPGQGTYEQYF.

This clone was recorded a few times. V is TRBV6-1 and J is TRBJ1-2; perhaps TRBD1 as D (6 bases). Germline V lookup: CDR1 MNHNS, CDR2 SASEGT. Trimming shortened V by 6 bases and J by 7 bases, and 12 bases separated the two germline ends. This CDR3 is 12 amino acids long. CDR3 protein: CASRVDRPGYTF. CDR3 coding DNA: TGTGCCAGCAGGGTCGACAGGCCTGGCTACACCTTC.

The rearrangement uses TRBV10-1 and TRBJ2-1, with no clear D. This CDR3 comprises 14 residues. V shed 2 bases and J shed 5 bases, with 10 bases lying between them. Germline V gene lookup returns CDR1 WNHNN and CDR2 SYGVQD (reference sequence). This chain's CDR3 is CASSERTENNEQFF. The CDR3 DNA follows: TGCGCCAGCAGTGAGAGAACGGAAAACAATGAGCAGTTCTTC.

This clone occurred once. The chain links TRBV7-2 to TRBJ1-2, with TRBD1 identical over 8 bases. The CDR3 totals 15 residues. V was clipped by 1 base and J by 4 bases; unmatched bases: 5. CDR1 and CDR2 (germline): SGHTA, FQGNSA. The CDR3 sequence: CASSLGGQGPYGYTF. CDR3 in DNA: TGTGCCAGCAGCTTAGGTGGACAGGGCCCCTATGGCTACACCTTC.

This chain connects TRBV19 to TRBJ1-1; the match to TRBD1 covers 7 bases. Germline V gene data show CDR1 as LNHDA and CDR2 as SQIVND (reference sequence). This CDR3 is 15 amino acids long. Losses at the gene ends were 7 bases for V and 0 bases for J; bases not matched to a gene: 8. The CDR3 reads CASTPGGGVNTEAFF. In DNA form, the CDR3 reads TGTGCCAGTACCCCCGGAGGGGGCGTGAACACTGAAGCTTTCTTT.

J is TRBJ2-7 and V is TRBV20-1; no reliable D call. Germline V gene data show CDR1 as DFQATT and CDR2 as SNEGSKA (reference sequence). The CDR3 is 11 residues long. V lost 3 bases to trimming and J lost 3 bases, with 6 bases between them. Here the CDR3 DNA reads TGCAGTGCTAGTGGGATCTACGAGCAGTACTTC. Protein product: CSASGIYEQYF.

In its sample, this clone was seen a few times. CDR3 residues: CASSLGATNTGELFF. The CDR3 nucleotides are TGTGCCAGCAGCTTAGGTGCCACGAACACCGGGGAGCTGTTTTTT. V usage is TRBV7-7 and J usage is TRBJ2-2; no firm D call. Germline lookup yields CDR1 SSHAT and CDR2 FNYEAQ (reference sequence). V was pared by 1 base and J by 0 bases, with 6 bases between. This CDR3 is built from 15 residues.

The V call is TRBV7-9, the J call TRBJ1-1; 9 bases agree with TRBD1. Per the germline V gene, CDR1 is SEHNR and CDR2 is FQNEAQ (reference sequence). The CDR3 spans 14 residues. The V segment lost 4 bases and the J segment 5 bases; nucleotides outside the gene matches: 5. The CDR3 DNA is TGTGCCAGCAGCTCCGGACAGGGGAGGACTGAAGCTTTCTTT. Translating gives CASSSGQGRTEAFF.

The chain combines TRBV5-1 with TRBJ2-5; maybe TRBD1 (5 bases). V shed 1 base and J shed 6 bases, with 13 bases lying between them. This CDR3 is built from 14 residues. In germline, CDR1 is SGHRS, CDR2 YFSETQ. This CDR3 is CASSLNQGAKTQYF. For the CDR3, the DNA is TGCGCCAGCAGCTTGAACCAAGGGGCAAAGACCCAGTACTTC. Based on the CDR3 plus reference TRBV5-1 and TRBJ2-5, the full variable domain is KAGVTQTPRYLIKTRGQQVTLSCSPISGHRSVSWYQQTPGQGLQFLFEYFSETQRNKGNFPGRFSGRQFSNSRSEMNVSTLELGDSALYLCASSLNQGAKTQYFGPGTRLLVL.